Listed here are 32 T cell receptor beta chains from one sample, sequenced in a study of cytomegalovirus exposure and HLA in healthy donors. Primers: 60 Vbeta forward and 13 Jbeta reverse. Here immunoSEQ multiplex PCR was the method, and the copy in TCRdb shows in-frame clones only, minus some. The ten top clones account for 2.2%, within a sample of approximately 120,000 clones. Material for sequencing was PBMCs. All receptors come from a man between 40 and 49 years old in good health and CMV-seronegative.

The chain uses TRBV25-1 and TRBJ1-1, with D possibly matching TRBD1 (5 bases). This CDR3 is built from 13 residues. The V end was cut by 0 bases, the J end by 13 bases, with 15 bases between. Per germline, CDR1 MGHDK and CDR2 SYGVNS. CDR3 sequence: CASSEYSQGEVFF. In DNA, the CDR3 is TGTGCCAGCAGTGAATATTCGCAGGGCGAGGTTTTCTTT.

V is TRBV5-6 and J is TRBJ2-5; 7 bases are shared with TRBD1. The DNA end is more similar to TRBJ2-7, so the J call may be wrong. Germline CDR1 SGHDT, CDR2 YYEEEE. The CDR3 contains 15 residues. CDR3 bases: TGTGCCAGCAGCTTACAGGGGCGCCCGGGGTACGAGCAGTACTTC. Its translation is CASSLQGRPGYEQYF.

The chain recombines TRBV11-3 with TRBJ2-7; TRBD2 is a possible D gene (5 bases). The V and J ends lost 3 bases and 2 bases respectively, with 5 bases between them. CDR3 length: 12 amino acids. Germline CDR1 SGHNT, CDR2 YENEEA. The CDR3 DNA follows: TGTGCCAGCAGCTTGGGAGCCTACGAGCAGTACTTC. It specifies CASSLGAYEQYF. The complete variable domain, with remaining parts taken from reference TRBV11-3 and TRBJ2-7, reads EAGVVQSPRYKIIEKKQPVAFWCNPISGHNTLYWYLQNLGQGPELLIRYENEEAVDDSQLPKDRFSAERLKGVDSTLKIQPAELGDSAVYLCASSLGAYEQYFGPGTRLTVT.

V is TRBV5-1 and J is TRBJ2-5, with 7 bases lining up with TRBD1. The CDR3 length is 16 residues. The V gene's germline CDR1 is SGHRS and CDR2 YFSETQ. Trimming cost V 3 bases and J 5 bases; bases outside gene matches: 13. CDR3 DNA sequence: TGCGCCAGCAGCTGGGGACAGCTAGCTTCGGGGGAGACCCAGTACTTC. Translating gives CASSWGQLASGETQYF. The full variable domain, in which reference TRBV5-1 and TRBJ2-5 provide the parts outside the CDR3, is KAGVTQTPRYLIKTRGQQVTLSCSPISGHRSVSWYQQTPGQGLQFLFEYFSETQRNKGNFPGRFSGRQFSNSRSEMNVSTLELGDSALYLCASSWGQLASGETQYFGPGTRLLVL.

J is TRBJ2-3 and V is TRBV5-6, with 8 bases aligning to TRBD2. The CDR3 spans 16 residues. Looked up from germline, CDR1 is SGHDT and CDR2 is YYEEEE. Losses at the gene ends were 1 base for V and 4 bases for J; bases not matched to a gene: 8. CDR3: CASSLRSSGAADTQYF. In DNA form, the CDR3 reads TGTGCCAGCAGCTTGAGGAGTAGCGGGGCCGCAGATACGCAGTATTTT.

The CDR3, as DNA: TGTGCCAGCAGCTTGGCCCTGGGCGTTACGAACACCGGGGAGCTGTTTTTT. It encodes CASSLALGVTNTGELFF. The rearrangement links TRBV5-6 to TRBJ2-2, with unresolved D. Germline CDR1 reads SGHDT; CDR2 reads YYEEEE. The V end lost 0 bases, the J end lost 0 bases, and 12 bases lay between the germline ends. This CDR3 contains 17 residues. Variable domain in full (rest from reference TRBV5-6 and TRBJ2-2): DAGVTQSPTHLIKTRGQQVTLRCSPKSGHDTVSWYQQALGQGPQFIFQYYEEEERQRGNFPDRFSGHQFPNYSSELNVNALLLGDSALYLCASSLALGVTNTGELFFGEGSRLTVL.

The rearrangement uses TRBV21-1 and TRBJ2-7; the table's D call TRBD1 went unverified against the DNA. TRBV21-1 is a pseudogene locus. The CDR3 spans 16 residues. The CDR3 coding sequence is TGTGCCAGCAGCAAAAGCATGGCAGGGCAGTTCCACGAGCAGTACTTC. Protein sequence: CASSKSMAGQFHEQYF.

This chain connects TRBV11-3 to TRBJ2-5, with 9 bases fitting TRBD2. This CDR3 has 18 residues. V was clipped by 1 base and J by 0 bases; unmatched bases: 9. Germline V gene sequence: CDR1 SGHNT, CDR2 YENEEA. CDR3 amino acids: CASSLGLPSGKYQETQYF. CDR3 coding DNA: TGTGCCAGCAGCTTAGGTCTCCCTAGCGGGAAGTACCAAGAGACCCAGTACTTC.

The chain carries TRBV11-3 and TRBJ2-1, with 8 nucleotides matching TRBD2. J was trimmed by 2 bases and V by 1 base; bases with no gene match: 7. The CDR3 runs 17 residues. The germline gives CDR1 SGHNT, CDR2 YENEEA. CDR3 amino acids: CASSLARAGATYNEQFF. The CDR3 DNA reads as TGTGCCAGCAGCTTAGCTCGAGCGGGAGCGACCTACAATGAGCAGTTCTTC.

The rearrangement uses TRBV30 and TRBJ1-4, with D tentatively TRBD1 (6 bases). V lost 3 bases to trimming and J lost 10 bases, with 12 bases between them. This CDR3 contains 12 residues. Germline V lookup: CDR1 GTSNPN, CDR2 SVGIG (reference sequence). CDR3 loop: CAWSAGAVKLFF. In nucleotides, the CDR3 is TGTGCCTGGAGCGCAGGGGCCGTAAAACTGTTTTTT.

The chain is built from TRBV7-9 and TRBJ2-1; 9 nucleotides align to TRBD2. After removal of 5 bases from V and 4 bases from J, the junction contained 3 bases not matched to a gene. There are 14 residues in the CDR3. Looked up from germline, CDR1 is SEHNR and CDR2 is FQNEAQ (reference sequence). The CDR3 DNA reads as TGTGCCAGCAGCACGACTAGCGGATACAATGAGCAGTTCTTC. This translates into CASSTTSGYNEQFF. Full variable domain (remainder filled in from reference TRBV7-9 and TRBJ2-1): DTGVSQNPRHKITKRGQNVTFRCDPISEHNRLYWYRQTLGQGPEFLTYFQNEAQLEKSRLLSDRFSAERPKGSFSTLEIQRTEQGDSAMYLCASSTTSGYNEQFFGPGTRLTVL.

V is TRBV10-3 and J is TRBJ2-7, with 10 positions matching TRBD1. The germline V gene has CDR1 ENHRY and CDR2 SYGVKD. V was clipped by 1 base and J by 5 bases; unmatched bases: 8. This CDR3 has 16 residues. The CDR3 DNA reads TGTGCCATCAGTGAGTTCGGACAGGGGGGGACCGACGAGCAGTACTTC. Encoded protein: CAISEFGQGGTDEQYF.

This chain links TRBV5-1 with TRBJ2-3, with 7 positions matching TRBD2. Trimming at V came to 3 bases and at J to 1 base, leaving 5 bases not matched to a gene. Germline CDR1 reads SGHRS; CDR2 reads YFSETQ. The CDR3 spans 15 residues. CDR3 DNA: TGCGCCAGCAGCTCCCTCCGGGAGGGCACAGATACGCAGTATTTT. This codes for CASSSLREGTDTQYF. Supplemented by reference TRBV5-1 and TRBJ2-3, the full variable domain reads KAGVTQTPRYLIKTRGQQVTLSCSPISGHRSVSWYQQTPGQGLQFLFEYFSETQRNKGNFPGRFSGRQFSNSRSEMNVSTLELGDSALYLCASSSLREGTDTQYFGPGTRLTVL.

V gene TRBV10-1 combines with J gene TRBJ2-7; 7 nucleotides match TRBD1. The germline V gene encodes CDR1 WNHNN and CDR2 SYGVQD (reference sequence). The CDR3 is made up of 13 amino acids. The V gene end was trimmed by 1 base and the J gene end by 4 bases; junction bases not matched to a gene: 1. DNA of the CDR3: TGCGCCAGCAGTGAGTACAGGGGATACGAGCAGTACTTC. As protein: CASSEYRGYEQYF.

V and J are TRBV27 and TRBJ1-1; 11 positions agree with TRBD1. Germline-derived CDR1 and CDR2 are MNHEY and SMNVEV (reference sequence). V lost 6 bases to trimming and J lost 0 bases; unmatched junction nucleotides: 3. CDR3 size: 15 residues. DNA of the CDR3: TGTGCCAGCAGACGGGACAGGGGGGTGAACACTGAAGCTTTCTTT. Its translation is CASRRDRGVNTEAFF.

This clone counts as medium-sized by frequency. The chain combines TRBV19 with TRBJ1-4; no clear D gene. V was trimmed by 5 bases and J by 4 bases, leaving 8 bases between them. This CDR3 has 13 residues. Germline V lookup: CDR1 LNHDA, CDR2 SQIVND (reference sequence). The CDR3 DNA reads TGTGCCAGTAGTGAGGGCATTAATGAAAAACTGTTTTTT. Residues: CASSEGINEKLFF.

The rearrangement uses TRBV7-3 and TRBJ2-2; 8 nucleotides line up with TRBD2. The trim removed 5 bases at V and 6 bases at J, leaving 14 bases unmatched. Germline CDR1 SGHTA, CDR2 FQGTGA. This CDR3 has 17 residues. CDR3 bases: TGTGCCAGCAGCCCCATCAATTATTGGCGGGAGGCCGGGGAGCTGTTTTTT. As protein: CASSPINYWREAGELFF.

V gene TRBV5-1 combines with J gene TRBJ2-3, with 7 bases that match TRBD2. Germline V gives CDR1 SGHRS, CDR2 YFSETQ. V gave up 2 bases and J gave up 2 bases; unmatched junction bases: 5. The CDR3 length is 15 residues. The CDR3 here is CASSLGTTVTDTQYF. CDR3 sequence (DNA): TGCGCCAGCAGCTTAGGGACTACGGTCACAGATACGCAGTATTTT.

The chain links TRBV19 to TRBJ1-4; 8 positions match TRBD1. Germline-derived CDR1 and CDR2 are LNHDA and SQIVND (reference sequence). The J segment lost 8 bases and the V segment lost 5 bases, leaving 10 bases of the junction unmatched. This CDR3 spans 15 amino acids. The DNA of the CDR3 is TGTGCCAGTAGTCTTCCGACAGGGGTGGGAGAAAAACTGTTTTTT. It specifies CASSLPTGVGEKLFF.

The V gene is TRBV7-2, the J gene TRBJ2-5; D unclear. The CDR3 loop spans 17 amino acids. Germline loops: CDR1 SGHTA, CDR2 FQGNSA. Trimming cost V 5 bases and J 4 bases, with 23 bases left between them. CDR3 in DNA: TGTGCCAGCAGCCCTCAAAAGGAGTTGATTTTAGGAGAGACCCAGTACTTC. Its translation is CASSPQKELILGETQYF.

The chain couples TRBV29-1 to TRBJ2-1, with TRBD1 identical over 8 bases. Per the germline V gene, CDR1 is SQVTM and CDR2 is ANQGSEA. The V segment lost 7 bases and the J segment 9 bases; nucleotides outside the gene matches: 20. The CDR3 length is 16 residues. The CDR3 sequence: CSGTQDRDQGRGEQFF. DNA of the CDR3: TGCAGCGGCACCCAGGACAGGGACCAAGGACGGGGTGAGCAGTTCTTC.

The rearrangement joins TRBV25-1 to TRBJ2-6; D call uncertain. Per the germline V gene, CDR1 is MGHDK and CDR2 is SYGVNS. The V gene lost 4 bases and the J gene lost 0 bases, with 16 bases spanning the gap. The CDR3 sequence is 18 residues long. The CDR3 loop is CASSGTAVKNSGANVLTF. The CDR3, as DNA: TGTGCCAGCAGTGGAACAGCAGTGAAAAACTCTGGGGCCAACGTCCTGACTTTC.

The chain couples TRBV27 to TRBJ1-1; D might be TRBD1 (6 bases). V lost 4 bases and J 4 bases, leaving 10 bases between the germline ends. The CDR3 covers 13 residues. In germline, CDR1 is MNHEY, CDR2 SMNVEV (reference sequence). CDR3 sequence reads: CASSWGQGTEAFF. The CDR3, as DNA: TGTGCCAGCAGTTGGGGGCAAGGCACTGAAGCTTTCTTT.

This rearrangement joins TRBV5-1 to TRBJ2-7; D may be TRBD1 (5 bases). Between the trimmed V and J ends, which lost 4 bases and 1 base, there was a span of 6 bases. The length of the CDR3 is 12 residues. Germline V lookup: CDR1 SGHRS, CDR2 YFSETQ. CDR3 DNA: TGCGCCAGCAGCAGGGGTTCCTACGAGCAGTACTTC. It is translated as CASSRGSYEQYF. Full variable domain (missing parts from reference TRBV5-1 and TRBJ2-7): KAGVTQTPRYLIKTRGQQVTLSCSPISGHRSVSWYQQTPGQGLQFLFEYFSETQRNKGNFPGRFSGRQFSNSRSEMNVSTLELGDSALYLCASSRGSYEQYFGPGTRLTVT.

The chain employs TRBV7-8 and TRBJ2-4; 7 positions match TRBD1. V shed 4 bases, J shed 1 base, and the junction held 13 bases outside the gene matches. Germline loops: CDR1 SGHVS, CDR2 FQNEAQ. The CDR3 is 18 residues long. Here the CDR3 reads CASSSSDRATFAKNIQYF. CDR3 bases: TGTGCCAGCAGCTCCTCCGACAGGGCTACTTTTGCCAAAAACATTCAGTACTTC.

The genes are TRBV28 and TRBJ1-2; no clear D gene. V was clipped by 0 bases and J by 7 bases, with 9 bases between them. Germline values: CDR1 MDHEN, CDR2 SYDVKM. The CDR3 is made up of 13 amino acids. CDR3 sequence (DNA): TGTGCCAGCAGTTTATGGAGAGGAGGTGGCTACACCTTC. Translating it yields CASSLWRGGGYTF.

The CDR3 loop is CASSPPLTGWINEQFF. The CDR3 DNA follows: TGTGCCAGCTCACCACCGTTGACAGGGTGGATCAATGAGCAGTTCTTC. This rearrangement joins TRBV18 to TRBJ2-1, with TRBD1 matching 7 bases. The length of the CDR3 is 16 residues. Germline CDR1 and CDR2: KGHSH and LQKENI. After removal of 0 bases from V and 6 bases from J, the junction contained 8 bases not matched to a gene.

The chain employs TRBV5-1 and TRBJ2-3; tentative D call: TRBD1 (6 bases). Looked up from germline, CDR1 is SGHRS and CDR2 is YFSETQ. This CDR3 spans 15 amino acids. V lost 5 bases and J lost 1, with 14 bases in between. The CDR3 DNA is TGCGCCAGCAGAGAACAGGGATTCCGCACAGATACGCAGTATTTT. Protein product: CASREQGFRTDTQYF. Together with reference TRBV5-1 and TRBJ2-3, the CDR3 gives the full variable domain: KAGVTQTPRYLIKTRGQQVTLSCSPISGHRSVSWYQQTPGQGLQFLFEYFSETQRNKGNFPGRFSGRQFSNSRSEMNVSTLELGDSALYLCASREQGFRTDTQYFGPGTRLTVL.

CDR3: CASSEGLAGGSNEQFF. CDR3 coding DNA: TGTGCCAGCAGTGAAGGACTAGCGGGAGGGAGCAATGAGCAGTTCTTC. This chain joins TRBV6-1 and TRBJ2-1; 14 bases fit TRBD2. CDR3 length equals 16 residues. Germline V gene lookup returns CDR1 MNHNS and CDR2 SASEGT. V gave up 1 base and J gave up 6 bases; unmatched junction bases: 2.

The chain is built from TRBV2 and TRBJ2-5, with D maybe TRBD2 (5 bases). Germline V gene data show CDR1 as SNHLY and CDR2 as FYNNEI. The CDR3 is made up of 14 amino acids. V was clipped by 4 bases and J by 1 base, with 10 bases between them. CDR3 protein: CASSGRSSQETQYF. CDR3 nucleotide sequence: TGTGCCAGCAGTGGGAGGTCTAGCCAAGAGACCCAGTACTTC.

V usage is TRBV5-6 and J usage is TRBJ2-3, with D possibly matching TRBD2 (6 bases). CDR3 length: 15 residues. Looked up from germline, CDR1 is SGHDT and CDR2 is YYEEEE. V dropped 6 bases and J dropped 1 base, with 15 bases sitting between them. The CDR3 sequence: CASKREEGRTDTQYF. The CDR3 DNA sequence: TGTGCCAGCAAGAGAGAGGAGGGGCGCACAGATACGCAGTATTTT.

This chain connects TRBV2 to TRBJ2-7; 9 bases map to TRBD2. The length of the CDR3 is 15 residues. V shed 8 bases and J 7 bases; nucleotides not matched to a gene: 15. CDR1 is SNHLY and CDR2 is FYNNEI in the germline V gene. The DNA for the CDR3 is TGTGCCAGCGGAACACTTCTAGCGGGGAGCTGGGAGCAGTACTTC. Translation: CASGTLLAGSWEQYF.